One T cell receptor beta chain is described in this entry. Its target is not known. The record originates from a study of blood T cells in healthy people across ages. Primed by a sample-barcoded 5' primer and a J-beta primer mix, a second PCR proceeded for about 7 to 12 cycles. The template-switch adaptor, which had 12 random nucleotides, put a tag on each cDNA molecule. TCRdb analysed the 5' RACE reads with MiXCR anew, one entry per CDR3 protein. The sample yields some 1.1 million distinct CDR3 sequences, more than 30% seen once. The study's findings and limits: Lack of knowledge of donor CMV status possibly confounded expanded clonotype changes.

V gave up 0 bases and J gave up 5 bases, with 10 bases separating them. The germline V gene has CDR1 LGHNA and CDR2 YSLEER. The CDR3 length is 14 residues. The genes are TRBV4-3 and TRBJ1-1; a weak D match, TRBD1 (5 bases). The TCR sequence derives from a young man in good health. Sample: blood. The CDR3 nucleotides are TGCGCCAGCAGCCAAGATCAGGGTGGGACTGAAGCTTTCTTT. This codes for CASSQDQGGTEAFF.